This TCR beta chain was documented in a study of neoadjuvant nivolumab and ipilimumab in lung cancer. Clones were read by immunoSEQ multiplex PCR, and TCRdb kept only the in-frame ones, dropping some. Of fewer than 25,000 clones detected, more than 70% appear once; the ten largest clones hold 23%. In its sample, this clone was seen a few times. Antigen: not known. The ends were cut back, 6 bases at V and 7 bases at J, with 24 bases in the middle. Germline-derived CDR1 and CDR2 are SQVTM and ANQGSEA. This CDR3 is 15 amino acids long. Study-level findings and limits: From pretherapy to surgery, tumor richness and clonality rose with dual therapy. Higher pretherapy blood TCR richness went with higher resected-tumor richness.

The source is an adult with non-small cell lung cancer. The chain couples TRBV29-1 to TRBJ2-5; tentatively, D is TRBD2 (6 bases). The sample in question was peripheral blood, obtained before neoadjuvant nivolumab, alone or with ipilimumab. CDR3 sequence: CSVEGGDGPAGTQYF. CDR3 DNA: TGCAGCGTGGAGGGTGGGGACGGCCCGGCGGGGACCCAGTACTTC.